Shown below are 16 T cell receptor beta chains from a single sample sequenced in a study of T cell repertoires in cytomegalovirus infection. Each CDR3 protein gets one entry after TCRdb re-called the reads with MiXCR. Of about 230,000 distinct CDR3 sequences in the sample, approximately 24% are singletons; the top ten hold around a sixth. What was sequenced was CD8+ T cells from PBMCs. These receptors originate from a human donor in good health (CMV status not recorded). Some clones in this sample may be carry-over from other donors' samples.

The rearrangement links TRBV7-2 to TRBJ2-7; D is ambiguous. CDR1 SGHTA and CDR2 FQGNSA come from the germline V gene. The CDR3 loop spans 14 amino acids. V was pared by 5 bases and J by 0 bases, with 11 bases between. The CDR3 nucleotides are TGTGCCAGCAGCCTCTTGGGATTCTCCTACGAGCAGTACTTC. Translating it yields CASSLLGFSYEQYF.

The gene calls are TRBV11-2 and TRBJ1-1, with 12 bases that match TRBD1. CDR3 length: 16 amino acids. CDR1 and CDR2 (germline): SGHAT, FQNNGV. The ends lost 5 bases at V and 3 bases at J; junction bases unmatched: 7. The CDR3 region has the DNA TGTGCCAGCAGCCCCGGGACAGGGGGCTGGGACACTGAAGCTTTCTTT. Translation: CASSPGTGGWDTEAFF.

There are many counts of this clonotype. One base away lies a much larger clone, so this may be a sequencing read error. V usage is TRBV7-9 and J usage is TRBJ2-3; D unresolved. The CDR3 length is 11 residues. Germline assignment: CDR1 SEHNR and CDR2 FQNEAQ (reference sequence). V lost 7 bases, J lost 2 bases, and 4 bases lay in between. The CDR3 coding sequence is TGTGCCAGCACCTTCACAGATACGCAGTATTTT. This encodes CASTFTDTQYF. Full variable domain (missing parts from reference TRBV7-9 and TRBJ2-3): DTGVSQNPRHKITKRGQNVTFRCDPISEHNRLYWYRQTLGQGPEFLTYFQNEAQLEKSRLLSDRFSAERPKGSFSTLEIQRTEQGDSAMYLCASTFTDTQYFGPGTRLTVL.

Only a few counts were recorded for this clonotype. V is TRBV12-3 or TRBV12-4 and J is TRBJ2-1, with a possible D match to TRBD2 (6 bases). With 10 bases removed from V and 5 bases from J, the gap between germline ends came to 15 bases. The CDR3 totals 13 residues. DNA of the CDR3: TGTGCCACTACCCCAGCGGGTGACAATGAGCAGTTCTTC. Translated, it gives CATTPAGDNEQFF.

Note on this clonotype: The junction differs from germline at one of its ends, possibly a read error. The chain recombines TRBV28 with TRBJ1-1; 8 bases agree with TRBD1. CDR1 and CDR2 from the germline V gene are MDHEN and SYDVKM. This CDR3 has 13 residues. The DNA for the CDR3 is TGTGCTAGCATCGACAGGGGCGACACTGAAGCTTTCTTT. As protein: CASIDRGDTEAFF.

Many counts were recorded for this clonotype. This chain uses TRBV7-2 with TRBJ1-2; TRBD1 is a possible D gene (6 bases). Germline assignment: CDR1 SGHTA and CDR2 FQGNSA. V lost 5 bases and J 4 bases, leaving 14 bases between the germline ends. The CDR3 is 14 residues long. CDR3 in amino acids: CASSLSGGGYGYTF. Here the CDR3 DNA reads TGTGCCAGCAGCCTAAGCGGAGGGGGCTATGGCTACACCTTC.

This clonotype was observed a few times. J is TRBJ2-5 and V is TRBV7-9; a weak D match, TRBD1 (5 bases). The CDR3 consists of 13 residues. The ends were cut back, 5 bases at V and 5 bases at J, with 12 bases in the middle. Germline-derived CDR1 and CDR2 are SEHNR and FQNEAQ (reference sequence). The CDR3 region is CASSLPTEETQYF. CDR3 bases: TGTGCCAGCAGCCTCCCGACAGAGGAGACCCAGTACTTC.

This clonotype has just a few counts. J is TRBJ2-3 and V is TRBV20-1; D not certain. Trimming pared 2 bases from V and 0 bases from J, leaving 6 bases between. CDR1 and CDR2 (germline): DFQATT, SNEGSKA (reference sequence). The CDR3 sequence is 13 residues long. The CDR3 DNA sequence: TGCAGTGCTAGACCCACTAGCACAGATACGCAGTATTTT. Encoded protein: CSARPTSTDTQYF.

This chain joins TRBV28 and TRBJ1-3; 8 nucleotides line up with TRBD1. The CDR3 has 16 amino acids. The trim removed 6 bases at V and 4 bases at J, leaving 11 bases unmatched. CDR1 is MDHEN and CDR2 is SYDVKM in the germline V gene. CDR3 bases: TGTGCCAGCAGCCGGTTACAGGGGGAATTCGGAAACACCATATATTTT. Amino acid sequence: CASSRLQGEFGNTIYF.

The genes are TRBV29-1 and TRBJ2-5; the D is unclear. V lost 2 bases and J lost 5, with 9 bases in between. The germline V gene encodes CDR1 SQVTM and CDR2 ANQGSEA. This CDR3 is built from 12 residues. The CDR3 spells CSVEQLEETQYF. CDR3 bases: TGCAGCGTTGAACAGCTGGAGGAGACCCAGTACTTC.

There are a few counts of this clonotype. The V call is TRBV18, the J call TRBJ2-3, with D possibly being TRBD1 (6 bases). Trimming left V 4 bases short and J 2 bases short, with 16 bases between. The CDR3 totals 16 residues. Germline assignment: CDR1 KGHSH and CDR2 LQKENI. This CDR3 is CASSLQGVLFTDTQYF. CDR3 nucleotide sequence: TGTGCCAGCTCACTACAGGGTGTCCTCTTCACAGATACGCAGTATTTT.

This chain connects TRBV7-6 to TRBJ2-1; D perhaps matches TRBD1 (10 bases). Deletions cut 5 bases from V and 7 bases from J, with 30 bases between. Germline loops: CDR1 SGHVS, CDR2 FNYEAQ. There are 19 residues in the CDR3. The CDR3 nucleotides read TGTGCCAGCAGCCCGACAGGGGGCCTTCTAGCGGGGATAGGGAATGAGCAGTTCTTC. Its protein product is CASSPTGGLLAGIGNEQFF.

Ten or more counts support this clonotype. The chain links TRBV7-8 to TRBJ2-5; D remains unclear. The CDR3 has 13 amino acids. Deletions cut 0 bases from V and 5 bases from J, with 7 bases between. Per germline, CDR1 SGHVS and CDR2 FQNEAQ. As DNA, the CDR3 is TGTGCCAGCAGCTTAGCCGCTATGGAGACCCAGTACTTC. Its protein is CASSLAAMETQYF.

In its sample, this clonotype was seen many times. The CDR3 loop reads CASSSRLAGGLINEQFF. The CDR3, as DNA: TGTGCCAGCAGCTCCAGACTAGCGGGGGGGCTGATCAATGAGCAGTTCTTC. This chain joins TRBV7-8 and TRBJ2-1; 14 positions agree with TRBD2. V was clipped by 4 bases and J by 6 bases; unmatched bases: 8. Germline CDR1 is SGHVS and CDR2 is FQNEAQ. CDR3 length: 17 amino acids. Together with reference TRBV7-8 and TRBJ2-1, the CDR3 gives the full variable domain: GAGVSQSPRYKVAKRGQDVALRCDPISGHVSLFWYQQALGQGPEFLTYFQNEAQLDKSGLPSDRFFAERPEGSVSTLKIQRTQQEDSAVYLCASSSRLAGGLINEQFFGPGTRLTVL.

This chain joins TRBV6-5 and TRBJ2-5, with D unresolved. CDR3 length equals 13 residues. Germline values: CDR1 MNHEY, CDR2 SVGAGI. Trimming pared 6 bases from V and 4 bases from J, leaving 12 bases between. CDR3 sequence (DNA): TGTGCCAGCAGCCCCGAGGTATTAGAGACCCAGTACTTC. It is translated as CASSPEVLETQYF.

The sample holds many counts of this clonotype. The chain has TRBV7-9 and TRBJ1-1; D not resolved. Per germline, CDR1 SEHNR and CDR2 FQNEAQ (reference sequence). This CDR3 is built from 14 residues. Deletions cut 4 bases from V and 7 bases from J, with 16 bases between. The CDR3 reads CASSSSGSRIEAFF. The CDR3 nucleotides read TGTGCCAGCAGCTCCTCGGGCAGTCGGATTGAAGCTTTCTTT.